This T cell receptor (beta chain) stems from a study of T cell clones after liver transplantation. Whole-study findings and limits: Rather than being deleted, graft donor-reactive T cells may have moved into the graft.

The data were produced by immunoSEQ multiplex PCR, yet TCRdb's version contains in-frame clones alone and is incomplete. The sample has about 70,000 clones; 80% are singletons. This clone was seen once. Its target is not known. Per the germline V gene, CDR1 is LNHNV and CDR2 is YYDKDF (reference sequence). After removal of 1 base from V and 8 bases from J, the junction contained 3 bases not matched to a gene. The CDR3 is 13 amino acids. This receptor was obtained from a human patient who received a liver transplant. Some T cells may arise from the graft donor. V gene TRBV15 combines with J gene TRBJ1-2, with 8 bases aligning to TRBD1. Here the sequenced sample was CD4+ T cells from blood, taken 12 months after liver transplant. CDR3 in amino acids: CATSRADRGGYTF. For the CDR3, the DNA is TGTGCCACCAGCAGAGCTGACAGGGGCGGCTACACCTTC.